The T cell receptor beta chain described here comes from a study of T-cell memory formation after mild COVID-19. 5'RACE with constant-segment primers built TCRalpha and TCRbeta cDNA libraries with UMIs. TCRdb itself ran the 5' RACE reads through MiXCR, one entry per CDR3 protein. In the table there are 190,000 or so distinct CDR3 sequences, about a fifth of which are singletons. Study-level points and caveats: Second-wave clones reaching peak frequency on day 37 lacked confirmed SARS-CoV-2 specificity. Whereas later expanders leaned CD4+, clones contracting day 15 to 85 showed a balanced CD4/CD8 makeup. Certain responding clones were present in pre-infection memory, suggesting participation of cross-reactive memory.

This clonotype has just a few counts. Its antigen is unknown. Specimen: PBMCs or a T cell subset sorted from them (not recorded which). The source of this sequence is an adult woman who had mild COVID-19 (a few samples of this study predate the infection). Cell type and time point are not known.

CDR3 DNA: TGCAGCGTTGGACTAGCGGGGCGCGCCTACGAGCAGTACTTC. Translated, it gives CSVGLAGRAYEQYF. This rearrangement joins TRBV29-1 to TRBJ2-7, with TRBD2 matching 11 bases. Germline CDR1 and CDR2: SQVTM and ANQGSEA. CDR3 length equals 14 residues. After removal of 4 bases from V and 2 bases from J, the junction contained 4 bases not matched to a gene.